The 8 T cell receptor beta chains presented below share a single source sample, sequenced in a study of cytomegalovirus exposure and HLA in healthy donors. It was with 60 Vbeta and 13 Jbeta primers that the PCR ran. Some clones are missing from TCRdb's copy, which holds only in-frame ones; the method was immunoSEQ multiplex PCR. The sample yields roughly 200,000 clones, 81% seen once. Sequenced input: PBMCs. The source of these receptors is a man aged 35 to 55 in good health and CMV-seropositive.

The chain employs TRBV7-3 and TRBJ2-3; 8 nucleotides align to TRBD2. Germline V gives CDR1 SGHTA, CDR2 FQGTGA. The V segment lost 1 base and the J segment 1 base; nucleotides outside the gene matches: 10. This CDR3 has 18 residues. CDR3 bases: TGTGCCAGCAGCTTAAAACGGGGGGGCCGCTTTGGCACAGATACGCAGTATTTT. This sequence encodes CASSLKRGGRFGTDTQYF.

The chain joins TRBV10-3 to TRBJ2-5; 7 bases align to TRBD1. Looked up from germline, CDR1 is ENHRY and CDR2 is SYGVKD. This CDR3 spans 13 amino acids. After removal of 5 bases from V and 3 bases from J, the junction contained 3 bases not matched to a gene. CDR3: CAISRDREETQYF. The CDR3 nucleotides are TGTGCCATCAGTAGAGACAGGGAAGAGACCCAGTACTTC.

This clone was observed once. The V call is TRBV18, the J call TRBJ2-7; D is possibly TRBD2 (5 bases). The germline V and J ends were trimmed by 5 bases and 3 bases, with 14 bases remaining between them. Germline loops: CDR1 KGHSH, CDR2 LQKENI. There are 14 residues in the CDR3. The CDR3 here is CASSYSTGYYEQYF. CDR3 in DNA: TGTGCCAGCTCATACAGCACGGGGTACTACGAGCAGTACTTC.

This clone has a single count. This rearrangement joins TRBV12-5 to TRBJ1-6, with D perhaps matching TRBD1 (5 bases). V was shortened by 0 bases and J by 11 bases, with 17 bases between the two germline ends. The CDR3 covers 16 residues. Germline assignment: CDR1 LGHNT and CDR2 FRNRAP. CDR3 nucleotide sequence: TGTGCTAGTGGTTTGGTATTAGGGCAGGGTGGTGCACCCCTCCACTTT. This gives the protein CASGLVLGQGGAPLHF.

CDR3 in amino acids: CSVDRGGRAGEQYF. As DNA, the CDR3 is TGCAGCGTTGATAGGGGCGGGAGGGCCGGCGAGCAGTACTTC. This sequence joins TRBV29-1 and TRBJ2-7; 9 nucleotides line up with TRBD2. V trimming: 3 bases; J trimming: 6 bases; junction bases outside the gene matches: 9. Looked up from germline, CDR1 is SQVTM and CDR2 is ANQGSEA. The CDR3 has 14 amino acids.

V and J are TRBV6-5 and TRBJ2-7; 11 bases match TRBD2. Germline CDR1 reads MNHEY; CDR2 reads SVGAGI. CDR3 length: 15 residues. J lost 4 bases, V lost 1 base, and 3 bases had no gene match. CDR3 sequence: CASSYWASGGYEQYF. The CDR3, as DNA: TGTGCCAGCAGTTACTGGGCTAGCGGGGGGTACGAGCAGTACTTC.

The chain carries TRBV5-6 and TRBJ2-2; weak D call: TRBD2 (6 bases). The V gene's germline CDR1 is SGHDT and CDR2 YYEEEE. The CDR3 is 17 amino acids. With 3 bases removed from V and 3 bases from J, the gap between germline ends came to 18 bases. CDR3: CASSSTLSGVDTGELFF. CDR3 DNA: TGTGCCAGCAGCTCAACACTTAGCGGAGTGGACACCGGGGAGCTGTTTTTT.

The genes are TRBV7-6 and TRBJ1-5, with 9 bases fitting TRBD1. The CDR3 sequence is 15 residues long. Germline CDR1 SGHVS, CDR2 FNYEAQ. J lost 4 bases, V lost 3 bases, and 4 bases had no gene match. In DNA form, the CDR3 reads TGTGCCAGCAGCTTCGGGACAGGGCAGAATCAGCCCCAGCATTTT. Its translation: CASSFGTGQNQPQHF.